The present TCR beta chain was sequenced within a study of blood T cell repertoires in COVID-19. About the research overall: Samples of COVID-19 (acute and convalescent) were obtained from the United States, Italy and Spain.

The CDR3 spans 13 residues. Trimming shortened V by 1 base and J by 3 bases, and 6 bases separated the two germline ends. Germline loops: CDR1 SGHAT, CDR2 FQNNGV. How the authors handled the data: Estimates of nucleated cell counts were drawn from the amplification of reference gene primers. Measured with immunoSEQ multiplex PCR; TCRdb has only the in-frame clones, and not every one. That table is the source of V, J and clone size, and D and trimming were worked out from the DNA. The table shows more than 85,000 clones, with about 80% occurring only once. The receptor's source is a man older than 75 with acute or convalescent COVID-19. V gene TRBV11-2 combines with J gene TRBJ2-5; D is unclear. The sequenced sample was peripheral blood. As DNA, the CDR3 is TGTGCCAGCAGCTTAGCCGTCGAAGAGACCCAGTACTTC. Amino acids: CASSLAVEETQYF. The whole variable domain, filled in from reference TRBV11-2 and TRBJ2-5, reads EAGVAQSPRYKIIEKRQSVAFWCNPISGHATLYWYQQILGQGPKLLIQFQNNGVVDDSQLPKDRFSAERLKGVDSTLKIQPAKLEDSAVYLCASSLAVEETQYFGPGTRLLVL.